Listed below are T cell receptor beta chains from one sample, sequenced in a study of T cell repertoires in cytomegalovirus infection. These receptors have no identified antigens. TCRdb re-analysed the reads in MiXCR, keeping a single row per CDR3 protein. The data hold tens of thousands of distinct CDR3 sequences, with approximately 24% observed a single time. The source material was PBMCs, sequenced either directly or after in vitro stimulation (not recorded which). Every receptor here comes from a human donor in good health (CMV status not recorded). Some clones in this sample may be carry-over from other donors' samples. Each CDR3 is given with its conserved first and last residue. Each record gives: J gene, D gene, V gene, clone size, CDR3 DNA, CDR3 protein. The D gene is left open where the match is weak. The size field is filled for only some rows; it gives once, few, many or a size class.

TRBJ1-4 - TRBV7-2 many TGTGCCAGCAGCCTAGCGATGAGATTTAATGAAAAACTGTTTTTT CASSLAMRFNEKLFF
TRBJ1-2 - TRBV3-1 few TGTGCCAGCAGCCAAGTCGCGGGCAACTATGGCTACACCTTC CASSQVAGNYGYTF
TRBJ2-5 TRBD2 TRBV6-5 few TGTGCCAGCAGGCGCCCCGGGACTAGCGCGGGGGGGGAGACCCAGTACTTC CASRRPGTSAGGETQYF
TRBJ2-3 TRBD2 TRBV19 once TGTGCCAGTAGTCTGACTAGCGGGACCCTCGGCACAGATACGCAGTATTTT CASSLTSGTLGTDTQYF
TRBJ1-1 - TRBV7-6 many TGTGCCAGCAGTCCCCAGAACACTGAAGCTTTCTTT CASSPQNTEAFF
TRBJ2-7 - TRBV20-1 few TGCAGTGCTTCCAAACCGACAGTCGAGCAGTACTTC CSASKPTVEQYF
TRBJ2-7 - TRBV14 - TGTGCCAGCAGCTCCGGGACACTAATCCACGAGCAGTACTTC CASSSGTLIHEQYF
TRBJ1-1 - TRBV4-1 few TGCGCCAGCAGCTCTATTGGGACGGGAAACACTGAAGCTTTCTTT CASSSIGTGNTEAFF
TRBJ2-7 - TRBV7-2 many TGTGCCAGCAGACCCGCCCTCGGCGGGACCTACGAGCAGTACTTC CASRPALGGTYEQYF
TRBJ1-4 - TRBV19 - TGTGCCAGTACCCCAGCCCTTGGCAGGGGAGGAACTAATGAAAAACTGTTTTTT CASTPALGRGGTNEKLFF
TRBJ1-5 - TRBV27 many TGTGCCAGCAGTTTTAAAGGAAATAGCAATCAGCCCCAGCATTTT CASSFKGNSNQPQHF
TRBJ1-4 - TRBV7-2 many TGTGCCAGCAGCGCCAGCGGTGAAAAACTGTTTTTT CASSASGEKLFF
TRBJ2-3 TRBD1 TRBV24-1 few TGTGCCACCAGTGATGGGCCGACAGGGGTCCCTCCCACAGATACGCAGTATTTT CATSDGPTGVPPTDTQYF
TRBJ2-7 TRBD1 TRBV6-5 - TGTGCCAGCAGTTACCTCTCGGGACAGGGGCTCTACGAGCAGTACTTC CASSYLSGQGLYEQYF
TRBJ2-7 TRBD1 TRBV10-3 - TGTGCCATCAGCCCAGGGACAGTAAGCTCCTACGAGCAGTACTTC CAISPGTVSSYEQYF
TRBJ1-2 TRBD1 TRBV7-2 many TGTGCCAGCAGCTTCGGCGGGACAGGGGGCGCCCGCTATGGCTACACCTTC CASSFGGTGGARYGYTF
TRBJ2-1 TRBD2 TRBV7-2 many TGTGCCAGCAGCCCTCGACTAGCGGGAGGATACAATGAGCAGTTCTTC CASSPRLAGGYNEQFF
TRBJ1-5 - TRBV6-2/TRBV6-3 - TGTGCCAGCAGTTACAGACCAGATTATAGCAATCAGCCCCAGCATTTT CASSYRPDYSNQPQHF
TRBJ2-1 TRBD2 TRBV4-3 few TGCGCCAGCAGCCAGGGGCTAGCGGCCAATGAGCAGTTCTTC CASSQGLAANEQFF
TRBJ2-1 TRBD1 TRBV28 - TGTGCCAGTAACCGGGACAGGGCCATCTATGAGCAGTTCTTC CASNRDRAIYEQFF
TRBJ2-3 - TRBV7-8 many TGTGCCAGCAGCTTGGAGCGGAATATTCTTACAGATACGCAGTATTTT CASSLERNILTDTQYF
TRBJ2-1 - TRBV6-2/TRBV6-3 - TGTGCCAGCAGTTGGACTCAGATCTATGAGCAGTTCTTC CASSWTQIYEQFF
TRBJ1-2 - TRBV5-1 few TGCGCCAGCAGACCGGACAACTATGGCTACACCTTC CASRPDNYGYTF
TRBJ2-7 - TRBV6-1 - TGTGCCAGCAGTCGCTCTGAAGAGCAGTACTTC CASSRSEEQYF
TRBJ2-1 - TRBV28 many TGTGCCAGCAGGGACGACTACAATGAGCAGTTCTTC CASRDDYNEQFF
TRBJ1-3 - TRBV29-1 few TGCAGCGCTCGAACAGGGTCTGGAAACACCATATATTTT CSARTGSGNTIYF
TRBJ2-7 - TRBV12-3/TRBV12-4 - TGTGCCAGCAGTCCCCTACTAGTTTCCTACGAGCAGTACTTC CASSPLLVSYEQYF
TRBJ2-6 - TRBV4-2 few TGTGCCAGCCGTCGGGTCTTCTCTGGGGCCAACGTCCTGACTTTC CASRRVFSGANVLTF
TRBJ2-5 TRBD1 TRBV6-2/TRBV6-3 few TGTGCCAGCAGGTGGACAGGGGGACTCCAAGAGACCCAGTACTTC CASRWTGGLQETQYF
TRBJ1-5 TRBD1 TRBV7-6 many TGTGCCAGCAGCTTACGTATAGGGACGGACAGGTTGCATCAGCCCCAGCATTTT CASSLRIGTDRLHQPQHF
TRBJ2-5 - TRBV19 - TGTGCCAGTAGTATAGTCAATCAAGAGACCCAGTACTTC CASSIVNQETQYF
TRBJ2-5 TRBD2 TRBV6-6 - TGTGCCAGCTCGGGACTAGCTGATGAGACCCAGTACTTC CASSGLADETQYF
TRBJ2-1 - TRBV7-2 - TGTGCCAGCAGCTTAGGCTGGAGCAATGAGCAGTTCTTC CASSLGWSNEQFF
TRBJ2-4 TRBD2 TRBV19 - TGTGCCAGTAGTGCTGACCCAGCGGGAGTCGAAAACATTCAGTACTTC CASSADPAGVENIQYF
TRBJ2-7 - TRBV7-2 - TGTGCCAGCAGCTCTATGTTGGGGAACTACGAGCAGTACTTC CASSSMLGNYEQYF
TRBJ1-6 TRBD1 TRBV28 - TGTGCCAGCAGTTTGGGACAGAACTCCTATAATTCACCCCTCCACTTT CASSLGQNSYNSPLHF